The clone carrying this T cell receptor (beta chain) was seen ten or more times. The antigen is undetermined. The source of the sample is a study of T cells in Graves' hyperthyroidism and ophthalmopathy. Trimming stripped 7 bases from V and 1 base from J, with 14 bases between. The CDR3 extends over 15 amino acids. Germline V gives CDR1 LNHDA, CDR2 SQIVND (reference sequence). Study results and limitations: A model of 13 V-J pairs discriminated ophthalmopathy from stable hyperthyroidism. Among clonotypes expanded in thyroid above 0.001, most were also found in blood.

Amplified TCR beta CDR3 regions derived from RNA transcripts. TCR CDR3 regions were first amplified by RT-PCR with HTBI primers. TCRdb reprocessed the multiplex PCR reads with MiXCR, giving one entry per CDR3 protein. The sample records around 240,000 distinct CDR3 sequences, more than 14% being singletons. Patients aged 18 to 65 had newly diagnosed hyperthyroidism that had lasted under 2 months. This TCR came from a woman aged 40-49 years with Graves' hyperthyroidism that later progressed to Graves' ophthalmopathy. Source material: blood. The chain joins TRBV19 to TRBJ1-5; D ambiguous. The CDR3 sequence is CASNPGFPSNQPQHF. The CDR3 nucleotides are TGTGCCAGTAACCCCGGGTTTCCCAGCAATCAGCCCCAGCATTTT.